A single T cell receptor (beta chain) is shown here with its context. This clonotype was detected many times. No cognate antigen has been identified for it. No qualities accompany the bases; no much larger clone lies one base away. This specimen belongs to a study of identical twins' blood T cells (dated by TCRdb to 2013 to 2014). Study-level background: About 52 million Illumina reads were obtained across roughly twelve libraries, of which six were alpha-chain libraries and six were beta-chain libraries. The study compared TCR alpha and beta chain repertoires of three pairs of monozygous twins using next-generation sequencing to assess genetic influence on repertoire formation.

Library prep was done by 5' RACE. The sample was run on an Illumina Genome Analyzer IIx. The RNA-based TCR cDNA libraries were made using a previously described protocol that was modified in several ways. Sample-specific barcodes were introduced on both ends of each TCR cDNA library during cDNA synthesis and amplification to prevent cross-contamination. The source study handled its data this way. Each library contained 2.2 to 3.6 million CDR3-containing reads, and somewhere between about 100,000 and nearly 550,000 clonotypes were identified for each individual. Reads with improper barcode index combinations were discarded, after which clonesets were built for each library with the MiTCR software. While assembling CDR3 clonotypes, MiTCR corrected PCR and sequencing errors and either filtered or rescued low-quality reads. Artificial out-of-frame clonotypes were mapped to in-frame sequences, with one indel allowed in the CDR3, and then removed. V and J gene usage similarity between donors was measured as Jensen-Shannon divergence divided by mean entropy. Using fastp trimming at Q25 and MiXCR clonotype assembly, TCRdb reanalyzed the public sequencing data and kept in-frame beta chains. Rows are combined by CDR3 protein, so each entry shows the most common genes and DNA. The V and J calls were determined by TCRdb, not by the authors. For this sample the table gives 300,000 to 450,000 distinct CDR3 sequences, of which roughly 31% were detected only once. 6.1% of the sample lies in the top ten.

Here is what the overall study found, with its caveats: Among the most abundant TCRbeta clonotypes, every donor shared more CDR3 sequences with her own twin than with unrelated donors. Because the twins were raised together, environmental influences could not be ruled out as an explanation for the similarity between twins. The count of CDR3 clonotypes shared by two donors depended mainly on the product of the two donors' cloneset sizes, and twins did not clearly depart from this trend. V gene usage was reported to be markedly more similar within twin pairs than between unrelated donors, even among non-selected out-of-frame TCRbeta clonotypes. Independent studies were stated to be required to validate the proposed role of the TCRalpha J segment in MHC recognition during thymic selection.

Trimming costs V 7 bases and J 3 bases, and their ends lie 13 bases apart. Spanning cysteine to phenylalanine, the CDR3 consists of 13 amino acids. Only the CDR3 region is kept as DNA, spanning 39 bases read in frame from base 1. Six healthy women forming three monozygous twin pairs were used as donors. All three twin pairs had been raised together and were thought likely to have encountered the same vaccines and infectious agents. RNA was isolated from peripheral blood mononuclear cells and used to prepare TCR cDNA libraries. This TCR came from a woman aged 18-55 years in good health. Input material: PBMCs. The V and J segments used are TRBV12-3 or TRBV12-4 and TRBJ2-7; D gene: possibly TRBD2, on 5 matching bases. The CDR3 loop reads CASTSGMSYEQYF. The nucleotide sequence reads as follows: TGTGCCAGCACGTCCGGGATGAGCTACGAGCAGTACTTC.